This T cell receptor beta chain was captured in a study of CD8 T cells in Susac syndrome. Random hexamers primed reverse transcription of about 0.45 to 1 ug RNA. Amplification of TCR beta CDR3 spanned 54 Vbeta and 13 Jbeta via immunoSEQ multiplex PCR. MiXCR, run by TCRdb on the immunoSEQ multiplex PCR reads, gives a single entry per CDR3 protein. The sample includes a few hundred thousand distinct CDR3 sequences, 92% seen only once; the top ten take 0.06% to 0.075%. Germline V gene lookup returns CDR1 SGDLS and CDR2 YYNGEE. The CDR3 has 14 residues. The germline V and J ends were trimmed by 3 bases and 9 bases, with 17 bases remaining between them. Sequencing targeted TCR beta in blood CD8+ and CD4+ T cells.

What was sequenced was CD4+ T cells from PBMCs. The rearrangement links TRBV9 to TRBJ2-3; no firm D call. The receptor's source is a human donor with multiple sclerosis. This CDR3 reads CASSGGGASATQYF. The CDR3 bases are TGTGCCAGCAGCGGAGGCGGCGCCTCAGCCACGCAGTATTTT.